The clone carrying this T cell receptor beta chain appeared many times. Antigen specificity is unknown. Looked up from germline, CDR1 is SEHNR and CDR2 is FQNEAQ (reference sequence). The CDR3 spans 14 residues. Trimming removed 5 bases at V and 8 bases at J, with 18 bases between. These data originate in a study of T cells after yellow fever vaccination. Study-wide findings and caveats: Within FACS-sorted repertoires, abundant clonotypes contaminating from the bulk population could be present. Weaker, the secondary response had a peak occurring faster, on day 5 versus 15.

TCRdb reanalysed the 5' RACE reads using MiXCR and keeps one entry per CDR3 protein. In the table there are fewer than 350,000 distinct CDR3 sequences, roughly 8.7% of which are singletons. The chain uses TRBV7-9 and TRBJ1-2; weak D call: TRBD1 (5 bases). The clonotype was recovered from a man younger than 35 who received the YFV17D yellow fever vaccine. The sequencing here drew on PBMCs, taken on the day of the first yellow fever vaccination. This CDR3 reads CASSPGGDGTGYTF. In DNA, the CDR3 is TGTGCCAGCAGCCCCGGGGGGGATGGGACCGGCTACACCTTC.